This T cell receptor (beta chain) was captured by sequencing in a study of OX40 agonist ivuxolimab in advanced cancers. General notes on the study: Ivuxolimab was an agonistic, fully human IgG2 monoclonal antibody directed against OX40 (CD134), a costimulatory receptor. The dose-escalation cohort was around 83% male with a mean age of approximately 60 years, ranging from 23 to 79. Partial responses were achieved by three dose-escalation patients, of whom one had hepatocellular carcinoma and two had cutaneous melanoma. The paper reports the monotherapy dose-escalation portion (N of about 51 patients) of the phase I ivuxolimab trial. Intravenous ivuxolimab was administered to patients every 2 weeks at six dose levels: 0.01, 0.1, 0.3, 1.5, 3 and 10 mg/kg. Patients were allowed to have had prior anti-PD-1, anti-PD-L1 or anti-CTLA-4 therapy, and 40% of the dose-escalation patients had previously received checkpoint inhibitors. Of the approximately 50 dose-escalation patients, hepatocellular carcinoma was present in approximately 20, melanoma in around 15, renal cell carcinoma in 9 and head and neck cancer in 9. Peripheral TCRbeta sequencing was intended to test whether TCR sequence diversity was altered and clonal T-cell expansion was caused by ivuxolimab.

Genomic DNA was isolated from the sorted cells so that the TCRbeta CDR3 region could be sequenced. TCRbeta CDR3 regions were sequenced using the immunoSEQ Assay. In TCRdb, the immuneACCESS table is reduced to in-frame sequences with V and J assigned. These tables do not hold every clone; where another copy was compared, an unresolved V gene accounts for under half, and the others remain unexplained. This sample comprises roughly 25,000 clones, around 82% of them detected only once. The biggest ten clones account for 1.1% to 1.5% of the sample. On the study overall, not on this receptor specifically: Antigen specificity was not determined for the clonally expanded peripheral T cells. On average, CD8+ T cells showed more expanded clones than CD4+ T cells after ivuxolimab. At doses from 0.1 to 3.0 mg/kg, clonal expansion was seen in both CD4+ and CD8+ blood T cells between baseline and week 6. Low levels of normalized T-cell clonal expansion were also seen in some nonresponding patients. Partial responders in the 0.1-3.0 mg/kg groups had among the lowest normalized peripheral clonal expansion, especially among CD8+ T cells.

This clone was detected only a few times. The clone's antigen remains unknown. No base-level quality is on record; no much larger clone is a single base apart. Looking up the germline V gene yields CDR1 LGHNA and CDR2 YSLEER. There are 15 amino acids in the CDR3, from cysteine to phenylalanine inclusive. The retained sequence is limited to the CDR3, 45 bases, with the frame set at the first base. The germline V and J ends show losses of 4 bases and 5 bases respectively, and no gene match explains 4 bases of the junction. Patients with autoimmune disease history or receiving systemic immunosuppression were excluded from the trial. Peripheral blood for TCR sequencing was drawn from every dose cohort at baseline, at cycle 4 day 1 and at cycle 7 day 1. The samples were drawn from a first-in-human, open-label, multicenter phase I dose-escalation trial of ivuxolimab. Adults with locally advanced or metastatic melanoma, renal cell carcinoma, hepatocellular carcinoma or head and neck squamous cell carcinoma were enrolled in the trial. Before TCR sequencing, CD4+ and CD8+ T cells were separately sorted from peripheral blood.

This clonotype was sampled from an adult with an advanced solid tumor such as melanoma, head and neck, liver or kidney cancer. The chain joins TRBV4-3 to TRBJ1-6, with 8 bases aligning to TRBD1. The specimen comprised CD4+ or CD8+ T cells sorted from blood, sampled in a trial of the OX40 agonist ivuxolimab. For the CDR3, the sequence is CASSLEQGDNSPLHF. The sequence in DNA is TGCGCCAGCAGCCTGGAACAGGGGGATAATTCACCCCTCCACTTT.